This is a list of T cell receptor beta chains from one sample in a study of cytomegalovirus exposure and HLA in healthy donors. Some clones are missing from TCRdb's copy, which holds only in-frame ones; the method was immunoSEQ multiplex PCR. The table lists about 160,000 clones, more than 75% of them singletons. Sequenced material: PBMCs. Source of these receptors: a human donor in good health. The CDR3 runs from the conserved cysteine through the conserved F or W. The D gene is left open where the match is weak. For some rows the clone size is stated as once, few or many, or as a class when expanded; others skip it.

D: TRBD1; J: TRBJ2-7; V: TRBV7-2; size: NA; CDR3: CASSLGGTGTFWGPYEQYF; DNA: TGTGCCAGCAGCTTAGGTGGGACAGGGACGTTCTGGGGACCCTACGAGCAGTACTTC
D: TRBD1; J: TRBJ2-7; V: TRBV4-1; size: NA; CDR3: CASSDRDRGQYEQYF; DNA: TGCGCCAGCAGTGACCGGGACAGGGGTCAATACGAGCAGTACTTC
D: NA; J: TRBJ2-1; V: TRBV11-3; size: NA; CDR3: CASSQGTEQFF; DNA: TGTGCCAGCAGCCAGGGGACAGAGCAGTTCTTC
D: TRBD1; J: TRBJ1-5; V: TRBV7-2; size: NA; CDR3: CASSPRFGTVSNQPQHF; DNA: TGTGCCAGCAGCCCCAGATTCGGGACAGTTAGCAATCAGCCCCAGCATTTT
D: NA; J: TRBJ1-3; V: TRBV6-1; size: few; CDR3: CASSDSLAGVVPGSGNTIYF; DNA: TGTGCCAGCAGTGATTCGTTGGCAGGGGTCGTGCCGGGCTCTGGAAACACCATATATTTT
D: TRBD1; J: TRBJ2-3; V: TRBV11-3; size: NA; CDR3: CASSPLGQGTDTQYF; DNA: TGTGCCAGCAGCCCCCTTGGACAGGGAACAGATACGCAGTATTTT
D: TRBD1; J: TRBJ2-7; V: TRBV5-6; size: NA; CDR3: CASSIGTGSYEQYF; DNA: TGTGCCAGCAGCATCGGGACAGGGTCCTACGAGCAGTACTTC
D: TRBD1; J: TRBJ1-2; V: TRBV30; size: NA; CDR3: CAYVSGQRLFNYGYPF; DNA: TGTGCCTACGTCTCGGGACAGCGCCTCTTTAACTATGGCTACCCCTTC
D: TRBD1; J: TRBJ1-3; V: TRBV15; size: few; CDR3: CATSRPPEAGGYGNTIYF; DNA: TGTGCCACCAGCAGGCCCCCTGAGGCAGGGGGTTATGGAAACACCATATATTTT
D: NA; J: TRBJ2-7; V: TRBV5-6; size: NA; CDR3: CASSQNYEQYF; DNA: TGTGCCAGCAGCCAAAACTACGAGCAGTACTTC
D: NA; J: TRBJ1-3; V: TRBV28; size: NA; CDR3: CASSFGGEGGNTIYF; DNA: TGTGCCAGCAGTTTTGGCGGGGAAGGCGGAAACACCATATATTTT
D: TRBD1; J: TRBJ1-2; V: TRBV5-4; size: NA; CDR3: CASSLSARTGGYGYTF; DNA: TGTGCCAGCAGCTTGTCCGCCAGGACAGGGGGCTATGGCTACACCTTC
D: NA; J: TRBJ2-3; V: TRBV5-1; size: NA; CDR3: CASSSPAGAADTQYF; DNA: TGCGCCAGCAGCTCGCCGGCAGGGGCGGCAGATACGCAGTATTTT
D: NA; J: TRBJ2-7; V: TRBV4-1; size: NA; CDR3: CASSQSGALIAF; DNA: TGCGCCAGCAGCCAATCGGGAGCACTAATTGCTTTC
D: NA; J: TRBJ1-1; V: TRBV5-6; size: NA; CDR3: CASRFRGAGNTEAFF; DNA: TGTGCCAGCAGATTTCGTGGGGCTGGAAACACTGAAGCTTTCTTT
D: NA; J: TRBJ2-7; V: TRBV30; size: NA; CDR3: CAPPGEGRGYEQYF; DNA: TGTGCCCCCCCGGGGGAGGGCAGGGGTTACGAGCAGTACTTC
D: TRBD2; J: TRBJ2-7; V: TRBV5-1; size: NA; CDR3: CASSLSGGYEQYF; DNA: TGCGCCAGCAGCTTGAGCGGGGGGTACGAGCAGTACTTC
D: NA; J: TRBJ1-5; V: TRBV19; size: NA; CDR3: CASKVGCPRLSNQPQHF; DNA: TGTGCCAGTAAGGTCGGGTGTCCACGTTTAAGCAATCAGCCCCAGCATTTT
D: NA; J: TRBJ2-1; V: TRBV7-9; size: NA; CDR3: CASSSYALSPRLNEQFF; DNA: TGTGCCAGCAGCTCTTATGCACTATCTCCTCGACTCAATGAGCAGTTCTTC
D: NA; J: TRBJ2-7; V: TRBV15; size: NA; CDR3: CATSRGASSYEQYF; DNA: TGTGCCACCAGCAGAGGGGCAAGCTCCTACGAGCAGTACTTC
D: NA; J: TRBJ1-1; V: TRBV6-6; size: NA; CDR3: CASSPFEVTEAFF; DNA: TGTGCCAGCAGCCCTTTTGAGGTGACTGAAGCTTTCTTT
D: NA; J: TRBJ2-1; V: TRBV11-2; size: NA; CDR3: CASSLDRPSALSEQFF; DNA: TGTGCCAGCAGCTTAGATAGGCCTAGCGCATTGAGTGAGCAGTTCTTC
D: NA; J: TRBJ2-5; V: TRBV7-6; size: once; CDR3: CASSFRAETQYF; DNA: TGTGCCAGCAGCTTCAGGGCGGAGACCCAGTACTTC
D: NA; J: TRBJ2-2; V: TRBV7-6; size: NA; CDR3: CASSLNTGELFF; DNA: TGTGCCAGCAGCCTCAACACCGGGGAGCTGTTTTTT
D: NA; J: TRBJ2-7; V: TRBV2; size: NA; CDR3: CASSAVGALYEQYF; DNA: TGTGCCAGCAGCGCGGTAGGGGCTCTCTACGAGCAGTACTTC
D: TRBD2; J: TRBJ2-1; V: TRBV5-4; size: NA; CDR3: CASSGTSGEQFF; DNA: TGTGCCAGCAGCGGGACTAGCGGTGAGCAGTTCTTC
D: TRBD2; J: TRBJ2-1; V: TRBV10-1; size: few; CDR3: CARISGGYNEQFF; DNA: TGCGCCAGGATATCGGGGGGTTACAATGAGCAGTTCTTC
D: NA; J: TRBJ2-1; V: TRBV14; size: once; CDR3: CASSQGGRGRVGTNNEQFF; DNA: TGTGCCAGCAGCCAAGGCGGCAGGGGGCGAGTTGGGACTAACAATGAGCAGTTCTTC
D: NA; J: TRBJ2-7; V: TRBV9; size: NA; CDR3: CASSVGHAGEQYF; DNA: TGTGCCAGCAGCGTAGGACACGCGGGGGAGCAGTACTTC
D: NA; J: TRBJ1-1; V: TRBV7-9; size: NA; CDR3: CASSPGGGDTEAFF; DNA: TGTGCCAGCAGCCCAGGAGGGGGGGACACTGAAGCTTTCTTT
D: NA; J: TRBJ1-1; V: TRBV7-2; size: NA; CDR3: CASARGSMNTEAFF; DNA: TGTGCCAGCGCGCGGGGCAGTATGAACACTGAAGCTTTCTTT
D: NA; J: TRBJ2-3; V: TRBV9; size: NA; CDR3: CASSVVGGGTDTQYF; DNA: TGTGCCAGCAGCGTAGTAGGGGGAGGCACAGATACGCAGTATTTT
D: NA; J: TRBJ2-7; V: TRBV27; size: NA; CDR3: CASSLSGQNYEQYF; DNA: TGTGCCAGCAGTTTATCCGGACAGAATTACGAGCAGTACTTC
D: NA; J: TRBJ2-5; V: TRBV9; size: NA; CDR3: CASSSLNRQGMGETQYF; DNA: TGTGCCAGCAGCTCACTCAACCGTCAGGGTATGGGAGAGACCCAGTACTTC
D: TRBD1; J: TRBJ2-5; V: TRBV7-9; size: NA; CDR3: CASSRDRGLRETQYF; DNA: TGTGCCAGCAGCCGAGACAGGGGGCTACGGGAGACCCAGTACTTC
D: NA; J: TRBJ2-1; V: TRBV7-9; size: NA; CDR3: CASNTRPWGEVYNEQFF; DNA: TGTGCCAGCAACACGAGACCGTGGGGGGAAGTGTACAATGAGCAGTTCTTC
D: NA; J: TRBJ2-6; V: TRBV15; size: NA; CDR3: CATSPLGQFNGANVLTF; DNA: TGTGCCACCAGCCCATTAGGACAGTTCAATGGGGCCAACGTCCTGACTTTC
D: NA; J: TRBJ2-7; V: TRBV6-5; size: NA; CDR3: CASSYDSYEQYF; DNA: TGTGCCAGCAGTTACGATAGCTACGAGCAGTACTTC
D: TRBD2; J: TRBJ2-3; V: TRBV5-4; size: NA; CDR3: CASSLAGLAYSTDTQYF; DNA: TGTGCCAGCAGCTTGGCGGGACTAGCTTACAGCACAGATACGCAGTATTTT
D: NA; J: TRBJ1-2; V: TRBV19; size: NA; CDR3: CASSLGVNYGYTF; DNA: TGTGCCAGTAGTCTCGGGGTAAACTATGGCTACACCTTC
D: NA; J: TRBJ1-2; V: TRBV6-5; size: NA; CDR3: CASRRGTYGYTF; DNA: TGTGCCAGCCGACGGGGAACCTATGGCTACACCTTC